This T cell receptor (beta chain) is from a study of technical replicates of blood from several donors. Method: immunoSEQ multiplex PCR; TCRdb's copy keeps in-frame clones and lacks some. The sample gives under 90,000 clones, about 98% of which show up once; over 0.13% is in the top ten. The sequenced sample was T cells isolated from PBMCs. The sequence came from a human donor in good health.

The CDR3 loop reads CASSRGGQGDTEAFF. CDR3 DNA: TGCGCCAGCAGCAGGGGGGGTCAGGGAGACACTGAAGCTTTCTTT. The chain employs TRBV5-1 and TRBJ1-1; a possible D gene is TRBD1 (6 bases). Germline V gives CDR1 SGHRS, CDR2 YFSETQ. V lost 4 bases to trimming and J lost 3 bases, with 16 bases between them. There are 15 residues in the CDR3.